The 7 T cell receptor beta chains below all came from one sample that was sequenced in a study of cytomegalovirus exposure and HLA in healthy donors. The PCR used 60 Vbeta and 13 Jbeta primers. Repertoires were generated with immunoSEQ multiplex PCR, while TCRdb's copy carries only in-frame clones and drops some. The repertoire holds approximately 160,000 clones, around 80% seen once, with 6% to 7.5% in the top ten. The sample taken for sequencing was PBMCs. All receptors derive from a man under 40 in good health and CMV-seropositive.

This clone occurred once. V usage is TRBV9 and J usage is TRBJ2-3; 9 bases line up with TRBD1. This CDR3 region has 16 residues. Looked up from germline, CDR1 is SGDLS and CDR2 is YYNGEE. The ends lost 4 bases at V and 2 bases at J; junction bases unmatched: 8. CDR3 sequence: CASSNSRDRVTDTQYF. In nucleotides, the CDR3 is TGTGCCAGCAGCAACAGCCGGGACAGGGTCACAGATACGCAGTATTTT.

The V and J genes are TRBV6-6 and TRBJ2-5; 8 bases line up with TRBD1. The CDR3 spans 14 residues. J lost 7 bases, V lost 3 bases, and 7 bases had no gene match. Germline CDR1 MNHNY, CDR2 SVGAGI (reference sequence). This CDR3 is CASSYVQGAGTQYF. The CDR3 coding sequence is TGTGCCAGCAGTTATGTTCAGGGGGCAGGGACCCAGTACTTC.

The chain carries TRBV18 and TRBJ2-6, with D perhaps matching TRBD2 (5 bases). Germline lookup yields CDR1 KGHSH and CDR2 LQKENI. The CDR3 consists of 15 residues. V was trimmed by 0 bases and J by 5 bases, leaving 8 bases between them. Written as DNA, the CDR3 is TGTGCCAGCTCACCACCGGGAGCCTGGGCCAACGTCCTGACTTTC. It is translated as CASSPPGAWANVLTF.

The J gene is TRBJ2-1, the V gene TRBV5-1; 7 bases map to TRBD2. Unmatched junction bases numbered 9, after V lost 3 bases and J lost 9 bases. This CDR3 region has 14 residues. Germline V gene sequence: CDR1 SGHRS, CDR2 YFSETQ. The CDR3, as DNA: TGCGCCAGCAGCTCCAGGGAGGGGAAATCTGAGCAGTTCTTC. This codes for CASSSREGKSEQFF.

The genes are TRBV12-5 and TRBJ2-7; 10 bases align to TRBD1. The J segment lost 2 bases and the V segment lost 7 bases, leaving 5 bases of the junction unmatched. Germline CDR1 is LGHNT and CDR2 is FRNRAP. The CDR3 spans 14 residues. The CDR3 protein is CASARDRGAYEQYF. In nucleotides, the CDR3 is TGTGCTAGTGCCCGGGACAGGGGAGCCTACGAGCAGTACTTC. Based on the CDR3 plus reference TRBV12-5 and TRBJ2-7, the full variable domain is DARVTQTPRHKVTEMGQEVTMRCQPILGHNTVFWYRQTMMQGLELLAYFRNRAPLDDSGMPKDRFSAEMPDATLATLKIQPSEPRDSAVYFCASARDRGAYEQYFGPGTRLTVT.

The chain combines TRBV27 with TRBJ2-7, with TRBD2 matching over 11 bases. J lost 4 bases, V lost 2 bases, and 7 bases had no gene match. The V gene's germline CDR1 is MNHEY and CDR2 SMNVEV (reference sequence). The CDR3 loop spans 16 amino acids. CDR3: CASSLSSGRVWYEQYF. In DNA form, the CDR3 reads TGTGCCAGCAGTTTAAGTAGCGGGAGGGTCTGGTACGAGCAGTACTTC.

The genes are TRBV4-2 and TRBJ2-3, with 9 bases identical to TRBD2. The germline gives CDR1 LGHNA, CDR2 YNFKEQ. V dropped 1 base and J dropped 5; count of bases not matched to a gene: 10. CDR3 length: 17 residues. CDR3 sequence: CASSQVTPSGEGDTQYF. The CDR3, as DNA: TGTGCCAGCAGCCAAGTTACTCCTAGCGGGGAGGGAGATACGCAGTATTTT.